The following is a T cell receptor (beta chain) sequence with its context. Its target is not known. RNA, at about 0.45 to 1 ug, was reverse transcribed with random hexamers. Multiplex PCR with immunoSEQ amplified the TCR beta CDR3 across 54 Vbeta and 13 Jbeta. TCRdb reprocessed the immunoSEQ multiplex PCR reads with MiXCR, giving one entry per CDR3 protein. The top ten hold about 0.27% of the sample, which has around 110,000 distinct CDR3 sequences, roughly 94% seen once. This sample is drawn from a study of CD8 T cells in Susac syndrome. Study context: Among sequenced Susac syndrome patients, six had active disease and under ten were in remission.

Germline loops: CDR1 MNHEY, CDR2 SMNVEV (reference sequence). The V end lost 6 bases, the J end lost 1 base, and 6 bases lay between the germline ends. CDR3 length: 13 residues. Study-wide results and limits: The total CD8+ repertoires yielded about 15 Susac-specific public clones and the CD8+ TEMRA repertoires yielded 5 or 6.

TEMRA cells were FACS-enriched, and CD8+ and CD4+ T cells were isolated negatively. The sequence was obtained from a human donor with Susac syndrome. The V call is TRBV27, the J call TRBJ1-4; no clear D gene. What was sequenced was CD8+ T cells from PBMCs. The CDR3 DNA sequence: TGTGCCAGCAGCCTCAGAACTAATGAAAAACTGTTTTTT. Translating gives CASSLRTNEKLFF.